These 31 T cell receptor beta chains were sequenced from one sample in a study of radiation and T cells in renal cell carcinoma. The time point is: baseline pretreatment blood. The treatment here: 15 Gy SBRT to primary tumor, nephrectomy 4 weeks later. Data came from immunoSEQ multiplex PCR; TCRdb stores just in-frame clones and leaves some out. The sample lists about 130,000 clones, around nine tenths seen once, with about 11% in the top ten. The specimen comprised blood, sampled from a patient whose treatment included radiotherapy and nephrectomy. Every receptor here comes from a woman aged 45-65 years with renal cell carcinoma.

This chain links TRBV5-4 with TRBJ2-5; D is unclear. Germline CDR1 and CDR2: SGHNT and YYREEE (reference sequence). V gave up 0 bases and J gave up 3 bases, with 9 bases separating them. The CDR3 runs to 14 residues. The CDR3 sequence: CASSLGRAKETQYF. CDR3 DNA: TGTGCCAGCAGCTTGGGGCGCGCCAAAGAGACCCAGTACTTC.

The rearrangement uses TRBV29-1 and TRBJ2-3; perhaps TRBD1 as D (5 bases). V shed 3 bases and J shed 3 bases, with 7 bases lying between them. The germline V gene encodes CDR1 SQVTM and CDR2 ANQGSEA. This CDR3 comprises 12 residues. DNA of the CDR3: TGCAGCGTTGACAGGGTGACAGATACGCAGTATTTT. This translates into CSVDRVTDTQYF.

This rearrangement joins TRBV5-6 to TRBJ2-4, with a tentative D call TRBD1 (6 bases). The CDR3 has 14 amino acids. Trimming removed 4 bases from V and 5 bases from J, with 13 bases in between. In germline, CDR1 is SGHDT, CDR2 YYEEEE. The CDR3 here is CASSKTGSQNIQYF. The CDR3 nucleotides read TGTGCCAGCAGCAAAACAGGGTCCCAAAACATTCAGTACTTC.

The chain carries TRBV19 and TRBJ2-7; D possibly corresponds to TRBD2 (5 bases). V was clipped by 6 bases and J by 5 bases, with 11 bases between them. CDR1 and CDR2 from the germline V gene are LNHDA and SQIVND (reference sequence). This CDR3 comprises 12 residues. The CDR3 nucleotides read TGTGCCAGTAGCCATCCCGGGAACGAGCAGTACTTC. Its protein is CASSHPGNEQYF.

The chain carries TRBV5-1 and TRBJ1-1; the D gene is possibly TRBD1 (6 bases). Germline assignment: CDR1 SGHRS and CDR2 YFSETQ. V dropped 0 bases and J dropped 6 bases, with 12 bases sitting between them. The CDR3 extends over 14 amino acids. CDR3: CASSLASQGPEAFF. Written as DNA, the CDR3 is TGCGCCAGCAGCTTGGCGAGTCAGGGGCCTGAAGCTTTCTTT.

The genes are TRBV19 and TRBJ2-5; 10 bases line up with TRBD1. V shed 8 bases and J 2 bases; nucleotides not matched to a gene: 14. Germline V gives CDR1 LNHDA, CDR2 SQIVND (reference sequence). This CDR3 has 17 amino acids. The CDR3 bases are TGTGCCAGTTCCTTCGGGCTAGGGACAGGGGAACAAGAGACCCAGTACTTC. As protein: CASSFGLGTGEQETQYF. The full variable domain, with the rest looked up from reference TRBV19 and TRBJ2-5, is DGGITQSPKYLFRKEGQNVTLSCEQNLNHDAMYWYRQDPGQGLRLIYYSQIVNDFQKGDIAEGYSVSREKKESFPLTVTSAQKNPTAFYLCASSFGLGTGEQETQYFGPGTRLLVL.

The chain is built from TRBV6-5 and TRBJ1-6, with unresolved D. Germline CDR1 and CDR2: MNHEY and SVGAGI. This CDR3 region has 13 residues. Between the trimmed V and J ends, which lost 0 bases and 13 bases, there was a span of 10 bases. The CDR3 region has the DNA TGTGCCAGCAGTTACTCGAATAAGCTCCCCCTCCACTTT. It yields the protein CASSYSNKLPLHF.

CDR3 in DNA: TGTGCCAGTAGTGTGGGGGGACAGGGGGTTCGCAATCAGCCCCAGCATTTT. Its translation is CASSVGGQGVRNQPQHF. This chain connects TRBV19 to TRBJ1-5, with 11 bases identical to TRBD1. CDR3 length: 17 residues. Per the germline V gene, CDR1 is LNHDA and CDR2 is SQIVND (reference sequence). V dropped 5 bases and J dropped 2; count of bases not matched to a gene: 8.

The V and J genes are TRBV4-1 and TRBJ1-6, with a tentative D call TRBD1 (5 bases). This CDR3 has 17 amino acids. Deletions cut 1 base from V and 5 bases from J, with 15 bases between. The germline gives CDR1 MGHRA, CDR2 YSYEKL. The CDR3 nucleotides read TGCGCCAGCAGCCAAGTTGTAGCCAGGGAGGATAATTCACCCCTCCACTTT. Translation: CASSQVVAREDNSPLHF.

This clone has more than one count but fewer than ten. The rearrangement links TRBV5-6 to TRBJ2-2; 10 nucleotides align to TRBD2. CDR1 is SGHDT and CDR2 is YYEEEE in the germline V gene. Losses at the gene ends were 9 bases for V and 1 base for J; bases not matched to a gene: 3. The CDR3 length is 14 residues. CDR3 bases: TGTGCCACCCGACTAGCGGGGAACACCGGGGAGCTGTTTTTT. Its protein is CATRLAGNTGELFF. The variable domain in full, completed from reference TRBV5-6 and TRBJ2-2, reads DAGVTQSPTHLIKTRGQQVTLRCSPKSGHDTVSWYQQALGQGPQFIFQYYEEEERQRGNFPDRFSGHQFPNYSSELNVNALLLGDSALYLCATRLAGNTGELFFGEGSRLTVL.

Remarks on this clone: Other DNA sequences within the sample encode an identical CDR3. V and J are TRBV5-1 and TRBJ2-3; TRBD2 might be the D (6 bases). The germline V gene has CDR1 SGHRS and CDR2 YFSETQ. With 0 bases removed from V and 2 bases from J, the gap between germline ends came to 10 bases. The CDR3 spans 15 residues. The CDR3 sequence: CASSLVGDSTDTQYF. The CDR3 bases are TGCGCCAGCAGCTTGGTGGGGGACTCCACAGATACGCAGTATTTT.

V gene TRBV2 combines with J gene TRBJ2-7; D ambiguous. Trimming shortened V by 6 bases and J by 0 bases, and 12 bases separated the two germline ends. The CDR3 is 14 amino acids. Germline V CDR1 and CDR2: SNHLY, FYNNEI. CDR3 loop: CASSASRSSYEQYF. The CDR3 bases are TGTGCCAGCAGCGCCTCAAGGAGCTCCTACGAGCAGTACTTC.

The CDR3 sequence: CASSRGQNIVSGNTIYF. CDR3 coding DNA: TGTGCCAGCAGCAGAGGACAGAACATTGTCTCTGGAAACACCATATATTTT. The V gene is TRBV5-6, the J gene TRBJ1-3; a possible D gene is TRBD1 (6 bases). V was pared by 4 bases and J by 0 bases, with 17 bases between. This CDR3 has 17 residues. Germline V gene data show CDR1 as SGHDT and CDR2 as YYEEEE.

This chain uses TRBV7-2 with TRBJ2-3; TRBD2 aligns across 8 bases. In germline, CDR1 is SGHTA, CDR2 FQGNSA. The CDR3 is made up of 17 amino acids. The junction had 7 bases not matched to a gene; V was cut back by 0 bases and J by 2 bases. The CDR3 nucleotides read TGTGCCAGCAGCTTAGCGCGTACTAGCGGACCCACAGATACGCAGTATTTT. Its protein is CASSLARTSGPTDTQYF.

The CDR3 spells CASSLGQGTGNTIYF. In DNA, the CDR3 is TGCGCCAGCAGCTTGGGACAGGGTACTGGAAACACCATATATTTT. The V call is TRBV5-1, the J call TRBJ1-3; 7 nucleotides agree with TRBD1. CDR1 is SGHRS and CDR2 is YFSETQ in the germline V gene. The junction had 2 bases not matched to a gene; V was cut back by 0 bases and J by 2 bases. The CDR3 is 15 residues long.

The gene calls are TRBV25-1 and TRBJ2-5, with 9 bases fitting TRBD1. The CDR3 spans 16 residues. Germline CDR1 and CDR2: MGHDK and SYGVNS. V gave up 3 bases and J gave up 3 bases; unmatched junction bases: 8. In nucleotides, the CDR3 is TGTGCCAGCAGTGACCCGCGGGGGACAGGGAAAGAGACCCAGTACTTC. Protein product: CASSDPRGTGKETQYF. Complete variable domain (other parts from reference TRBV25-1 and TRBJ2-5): EADIYQTPRYLVIGTGKKITLECSQTMGHDKMYWYQQDPGMELHLIHYSYGVNSTEKGDLSSESTVSRIRTEHFPLTLESARPSHTSQYLCASSDPRGTGKETQYFGPGTRLLVL.

CDR3 nucleotide sequence: TGTGCCAGCAGCGTCGTGGGGGCAAACACAGATACGCAGTATTTT. This translates into CASSVVGANTDTQYF. The V call is TRBV9, the J call TRBJ2-3; D may be TRBD1 (6 bases). V was trimmed by 2 bases and J by 2 bases, leaving 12 bases between them. Germline V gene sequence: CDR1 SGDLS, CDR2 YYNGEE. This CDR3 has 15 amino acids.

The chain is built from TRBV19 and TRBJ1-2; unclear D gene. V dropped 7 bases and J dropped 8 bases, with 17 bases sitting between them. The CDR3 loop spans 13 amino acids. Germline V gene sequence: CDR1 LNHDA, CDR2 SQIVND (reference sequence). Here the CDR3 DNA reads TGTGCCAGTATTCATAGGTCCGGGGAAGGCTACACCTTC. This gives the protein CASIHRSGEGYTF.

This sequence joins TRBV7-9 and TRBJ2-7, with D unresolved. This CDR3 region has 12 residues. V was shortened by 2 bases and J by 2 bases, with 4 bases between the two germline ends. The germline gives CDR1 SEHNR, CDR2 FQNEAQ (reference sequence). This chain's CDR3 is CASSLSPYEQYF. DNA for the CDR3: TGTGCCAGCAGCTTATCCCCCTACGAGCAGTACTTC.

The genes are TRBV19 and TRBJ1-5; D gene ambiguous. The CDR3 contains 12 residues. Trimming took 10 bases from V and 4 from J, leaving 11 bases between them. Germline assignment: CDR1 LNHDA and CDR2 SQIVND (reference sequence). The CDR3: CATQLGNQPQHF. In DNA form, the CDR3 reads TGTGCCACCCAACTCGGGAATCAGCCCCAGCATTTT.

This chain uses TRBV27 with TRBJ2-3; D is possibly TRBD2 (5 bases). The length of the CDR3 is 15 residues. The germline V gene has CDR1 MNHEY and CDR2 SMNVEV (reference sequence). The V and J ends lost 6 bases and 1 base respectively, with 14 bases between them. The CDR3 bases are TGTGCCAGCAGGCCTACTAGGTACGGCACAGATACGCAGTATTTT. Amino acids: CASRPTRYGTDTQYF.

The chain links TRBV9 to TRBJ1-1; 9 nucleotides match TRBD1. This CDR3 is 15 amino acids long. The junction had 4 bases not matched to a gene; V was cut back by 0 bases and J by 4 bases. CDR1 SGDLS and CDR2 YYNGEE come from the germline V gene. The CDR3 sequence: CASSVVGQGITEAFF. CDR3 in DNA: TGTGCCAGCAGCGTAGTTGGACAGGGGATCACTGAAGCTTTCTTT.

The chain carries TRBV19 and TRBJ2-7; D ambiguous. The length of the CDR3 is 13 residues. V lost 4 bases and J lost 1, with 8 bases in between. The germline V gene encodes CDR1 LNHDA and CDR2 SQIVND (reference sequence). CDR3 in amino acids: CASSNVLSYEQYF. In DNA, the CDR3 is TGTGCCAGTAGTAATGTCTTGTCCTACGAGCAGTACTTC.

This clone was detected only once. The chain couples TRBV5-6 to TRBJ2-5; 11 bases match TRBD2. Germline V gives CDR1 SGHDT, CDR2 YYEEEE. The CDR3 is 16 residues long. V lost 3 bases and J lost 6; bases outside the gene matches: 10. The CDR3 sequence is CASSWVLAGGGKTQYF. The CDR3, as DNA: TGTGCCAGCAGCTGGGTCCTAGCGGGGGGCGGGAAGACCCAGTACTTC.

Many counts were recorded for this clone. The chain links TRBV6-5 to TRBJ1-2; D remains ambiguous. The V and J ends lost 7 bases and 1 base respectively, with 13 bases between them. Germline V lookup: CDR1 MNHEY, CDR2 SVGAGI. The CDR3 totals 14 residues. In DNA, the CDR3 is TGTGCCAGCACCCCGCTGGGCGGTAACTATGGCTACACCTTC. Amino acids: CASTPLGGNYGYTF.

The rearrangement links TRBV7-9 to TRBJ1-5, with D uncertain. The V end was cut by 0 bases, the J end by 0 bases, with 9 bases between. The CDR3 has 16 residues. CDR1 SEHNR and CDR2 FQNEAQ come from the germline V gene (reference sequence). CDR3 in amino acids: CASSLALGDSNQPQHF. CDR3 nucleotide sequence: TGTGCCAGCAGCTTAGCGCTCGGGGATAGCAATCAGCCCCAGCATTTT.

The CDR3 nucleotides read TGTGCCAGCAGTTTACCAGGGGAAGGAAACACCATATATTTT. Translated, it gives CASSLPGEGNTIYF. The rearrangement uses TRBV28 and TRBJ1-3; D perhaps matches TRBD1 (6 bases). The germline V gene encodes CDR1 MDHEN and CDR2 SYDVKM. CDR3 length: 14 amino acids. The ends were cut back, 2 bases at V and 4 bases at J, with 9 bases in the middle.

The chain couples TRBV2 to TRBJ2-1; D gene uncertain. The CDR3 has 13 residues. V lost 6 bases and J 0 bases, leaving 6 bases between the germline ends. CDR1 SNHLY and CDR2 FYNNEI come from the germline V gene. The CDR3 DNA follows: TGTGCCAGCAGGAGGAGCTCCTACAATGAGCAGTTCTTC. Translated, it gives CASRRSSYNEQFF.

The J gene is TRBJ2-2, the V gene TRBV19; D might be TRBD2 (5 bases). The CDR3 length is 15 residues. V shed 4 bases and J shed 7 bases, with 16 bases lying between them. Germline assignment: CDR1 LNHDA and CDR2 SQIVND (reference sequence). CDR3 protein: CASSTNDRRVGELFF. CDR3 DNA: TGTGCCAGTAGTACCAACGACCGGCGGGTCGGGGAGCTGTTTTTT.

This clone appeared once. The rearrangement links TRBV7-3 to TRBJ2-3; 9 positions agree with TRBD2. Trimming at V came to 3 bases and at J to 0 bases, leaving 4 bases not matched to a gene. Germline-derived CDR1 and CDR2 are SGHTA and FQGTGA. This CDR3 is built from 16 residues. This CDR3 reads CASSFLAGTSTDTQYF. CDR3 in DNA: TGTGCCAGCAGCTTTCTAGCGGGGACTAGCACAGATACGCAGTATTTT.

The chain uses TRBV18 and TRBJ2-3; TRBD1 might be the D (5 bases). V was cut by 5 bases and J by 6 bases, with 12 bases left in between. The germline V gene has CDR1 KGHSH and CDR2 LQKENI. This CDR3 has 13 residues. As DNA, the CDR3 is TGTGCCAGCTCATCTCTGACAGAGGATACGCAGTATTTT. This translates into CASSSLTEDTQYF.